This T cell receptor beta chain was recorded in a study of CD8+CD57+ T cells in acquired aplastic anemia. Genomic DNA was employed as the template in profiling TCR beta VDJ and CDR3. TCRdb redid the calling of the reads with MiXCR, one entry per CDR3 protein. Here the sample spans about 120,000 distinct CDR3 sequences, approximately 50% being singletons. Patients included in sequencing had previously demonstrated CD8+CD57+ cell expansion by flow cytometry. Sequences were obtained from sorted CD4+, CD8+, or CD8+CD57+ T cells (not recorded which) from PBMCs. This clonotype was sampled from a human donor with aplastic anemia.

CDR3 nucleotides: TGTGCCAGCAGCGCCAGAGCGGGAGGGTCTGACGAGCAGTACTTC. This encodes CASSARAGGSDEQYF. V usage is TRBV9 and J usage is TRBJ2-7, with 10 bases lining up with TRBD2. Germline V gives CDR1 SGDLS, CDR2 YYNGEE. Unmatched junction bases numbered 8, after V lost 3 bases and J lost 5 bases. The CDR3 loop spans 15 amino acids. The full variable domain, completed using reference TRBV9 and TRBJ2-7, is DSGVTQTPKHLITATGQRVTLRCSPRSGDLSVYWYQQSLDQGLQFLIQYYNGEERAKGNILERFSAQQFPDLHSELNLSSLELGDSALYFCASSARAGGSDEQYFGPGTRLTVT.